The present entry profiles one T cell receptor (beta chain) with its context. The junction departs from germline at one end; a sequencing error may be responsible. The source of the sample is a study of cytomegalovirus exposure and HLA in healthy donors. The length of the CDR3 is 14 residues. The germline CDR1 and CDR2 sequences are SSHAT and FNYEAQ (reference sequence). Use of 60 Vbeta and 13 Jbeta primers characterized the PCR. Here immunoSEQ multiplex PCR was the method, and the copy in TCRdb shows in-frame clones only, minus some. The sample records around 160,000 clones, approximately 80% being singletons.

The clonotype originates from a male donor in good health and CMV-seropositive. The chain combines TRBV7-7 with TRBJ1-4; 8 nucleotides align to TRBD1. Source material: PBMCs. The CDR3 nucleotides read TGTGCTAGCAGCTTATACAGGGGGGATGAAAAACTGTTTTTT. This translates into CASSLYRGDEKLFF.